The present entry profiles one TCR beta chain with its context. Its antigen is still unknown. This entry is derived from a study of CD8 T cells in ankylosing spondylitis. The study's findings and limits: Earlier studies detected some motif variants in reactive arthritis synovial fluid and blood. Apparently characteristic of ankylosing spondylitis blood was a TCR beta motif (eight highly homologous variants).

The authors made TCR beta libraries by quantitative 5'-RACE with molecular barcodes. TCRdb recomputed calls from the 5' RACE reads with MiXCR, one row per CDR3 protein. The table shows about 250,000 distinct CDR3 sequences, with roughly 32% occurring only once. Looked up from germline, CDR1 is DFQATT and CDR2 is SNEGSKA (reference sequence). Deletions cut 3 bases from V and 0 bases from J, with 12 bases between. The CDR3 has 15 amino acids. Sequencing was done on a sample of blood, either unsorted or a sorted T cell fraction (not recorded which). V and J are TRBV20-1 and TRBJ2-1, with D possibly TRBD1 on 6 matching bases. The receptor was isolated from a male donor with ankylosing spondylitis or in good health (not recorded which). CDR3 sequence reads: CSASWGLNSYNEQFF. CDR3 sequence (DNA): TGCAGTGCTAGCTGGGGGCTAAACTCCTACAATGAGCAGTTCTTC.